These T cell receptor beta chains were read from a single sample in a study of T-cell reconstitution after alpha-beta-depleted transplantation in children. TCRdb re-called the PCR reads through MiXCR, storing one row per CDR3 protein. This table holds around 270,000 distinct CDR3 sequences, roughly 9.1% found once. The source was PBMCs, collected before TCRalphabeta/CD19-depleted stem cell transplant. Receptors originate from a boy in the first two years of life with acute myeloid leukemia, due to receive a stem cell transplant. The CDR3 runs from the conserved cysteine through the conserved F or W. The order of the fields is clone size, V gene, D gene, J gene, CDR3 DNA, CDR3 protein. The D gene is left open where the match is weak. Some rows mark clone size as missing; the rest say once, few, many or name a class of expanded clone.

abundance: many; v_gene: TRBV20-1; d_gene: .; j_gene: TRBJ1-5; CDR3nt: TGCAGTGCTAGCAGCAGGGAATGGGATCAGCCCCAGCATTTT; CDR3aa: CSASSREWDQPQHF
abundance: many; v_gene: TRBV20-1; d_gene: .; j_gene: TRBJ2-7; CDR3nt: TGCAGTGCTAGAGGGGACCACTCCTACGAGCAGTACTTC; CDR3aa: CSARGDHSYEQYF
abundance: many; v_gene: TRBV7-2; d_gene: .; j_gene: TRBJ1-3; CDR3nt: TGTGCCAGCAGCGCTACAGGTTCTGGAAACACCATATATTTT; CDR3aa: CASSATGSGNTIYF
abundance: many; v_gene: TRBV28; d_gene: .; j_gene: TRBJ2-7; CDR3nt: TGTGCCAGCATGGGGATACTTATCGACCCCTACGAGCAGTACTTC; CDR3aa: CASMGILIDPYEQYF
abundance: few; v_gene: TRBV7-9; d_gene: .; j_gene: TRBJ2-5; CDR3nt: TGTGCCAGCAGCTCCCCCGGGGCCGAGTACTTC; CDR3aa: CASSSPGAEYF
abundance: many; v_gene: TRBV5-1; d_gene: TRBD2; j_gene: TRBJ2-7; CDR3nt: TGCGCCAGCAGCGCGGGACTAGCGGGGTACTACGAGCAGTACTTC; CDR3aa: CASSAGLAGYYEQYF
abundance: many; v_gene: TRBV29-1; d_gene: .; j_gene: TRBJ2-7; CDR3nt: TGCAGCGTAAAGGAGGGAGGATACGAGCAGTACTTC; CDR3aa: CSVKEGGYEQYF
abundance: many; v_gene: TRBV12-3/TRBV12-4; d_gene: TRBD2; j_gene: TRBJ2-3; CDR3nt: TGTGCCAGCAGTTTGGGCGGGGGAGGCACAGATACGCAGTATTTT; CDR3aa: CASSLGGGGTDTQYF
abundance: .; v_gene: TRBV5-4; d_gene: TRBD1; j_gene: TRBJ2-7; CDR3nt: TGTGCCAGCAGTCACCGGGACAGGGTATCCTACGACCAGTACTTC; CDR3aa: CASSHRDRVSYDQYF
abundance: many; v_gene: TRBV2; d_gene: .; j_gene: TRBJ2-3; CDR3nt: TGTGCCAGCAGTGAATGGGCAGATCCGGGTTGGCGGGCAGATACGCAGTATTTT; CDR3aa: CASSEWADPGWRADTQYF
abundance: many; v_gene: TRBV5-1; d_gene: .; j_gene: TRBJ2-3; CDR3nt: TGCGCCAGCAGCTTGGGGACCGAAAAACATACGCAGTATTTT; CDR3aa: CASSLGTEKHTQYF
abundance: .; v_gene: TRBV7-2; d_gene: TRBD2; j_gene: TRBJ2-7; CDR3nt: TGTGCCAGCAGCCCCCGGACTAGCAGGGGCTACGAGCAGTACTTC; CDR3aa: CASSPRTSRGYEQYF
abundance: many; v_gene: TRBV7-3; d_gene: TRBD1; j_gene: TRBJ2-2; CDR3nt: TGTGCCAGCAGCTTCGGACAGGGCGCCGGGGAGCTGTTTTTT; CDR3aa: CASSFGQGAGELFF
abundance: many; v_gene: TRBV15; d_gene: .; j_gene: TRBJ1-4; CDR3nt: TGTGCCACCAGCAGAGAGCCCGTTGGGTCCCTAGGCGAAAAACTGTTTTTT; CDR3aa: CATSREPVGSLGEKLFF
abundance: .; v_gene: TRBV21-1; d_gene: .; j_gene: TRBJ2-2; CDR3nt: .; CDR3aa: CASSKRKPFAGGNTGELFF
abundance: many; v_gene: TRBV19; d_gene: .; j_gene: TRBJ2-2; CDR3nt: TGTGCCAGTACCGGGACATACACCGGGGAGCTGTTTTTT; CDR3aa: CASTGTYTGELFF
abundance: .; v_gene: TRBV2; d_gene: TRBD2; j_gene: TRBJ2-7; CDR3nt: TGTGCCAGCAGTCCGCCGACTAGCGCGTACGAGCAGCACTTC; CDR3aa: CASSPPTSAYEQHF
abundance: few; v_gene: TRBV7-3; d_gene: .; j_gene: TRBJ1-2; CDR3nt: TGTGCCAGCAGCATGGACAGCCAAGGGTATGGCTACACCTTC; CDR3aa: CASSMDSQGYGYTF
abundance: .; v_gene: TRBV9; d_gene: .; j_gene: TRBJ1-6; CDR3nt: TGTGCCAGCAGCGTAGAGGGGGGTTATAATTCACCCCTCCACTTT; CDR3aa: CASSVEGGYNSPLHF
abundance: .; v_gene: TRBV20-1; d_gene: TRBD1; j_gene: TRBJ1-6; CDR3nt: TGCAGTGCGCAGGGACAGTATAATTCACCCCTCCACTTT; CDR3aa: CSAQGQYNSPLHF
abundance: many; v_gene: TRBV4-2; d_gene: .; j_gene: TRBJ2-6; CDR3nt: TGTGCCAGCAGCAGTGCCGGGGCCAACGTCCTGACTTTC; CDR3aa: CASSSAGANVLTF
abundance: many; v_gene: TRBV7-2; d_gene: .; j_gene: TRBJ1-5; CDR3nt: TGTGCCAGCAGCTTAGGGGCTCAGCCCCAGCATTTT; CDR3aa: CASSLGAQPQHF
abundance: many; v_gene: TRBV6-1; d_gene: TRBD1; j_gene: TRBJ2-7; CDR3nt: TGTGCCAGCAGAGAACCGGGACAGATTTACGAGCAGTACTTC; CDR3aa: CASREPGQIYEQYF
abundance: .; v_gene: TRBV27; d_gene: .; j_gene: TRBJ2-1; CDR3nt: TGTGCCAGCAGTCGGGGCTCCGAGCAGTTCTTC; CDR3aa: CASSRGSEQFF
abundance: .; v_gene: TRBV6-5; d_gene: TRBD1; j_gene: TRBJ2-1; CDR3nt: TGTGCCAGCAGTTACCCGGGACAGGTGAAGGTAGAGCAGTTCTTC; CDR3aa: CASSYPGQVKVEQFF
abundance: .; v_gene: TRBV3-1; d_gene: TRBD1; j_gene: TRBJ2-6; CDR3nt: TGTGCCAGCAGCCGTGGGACAGGGCCACTCTCTGGGGCCAACGTCCTGACTTTC; CDR3aa: CASSRGTGPLSGANVLTF
abundance: few; v_gene: TRBV28; d_gene: TRBD1; j_gene: TRBJ2-1; CDR3nt: TGTGCCAGCAGCCTTTTCGTGGAGACAGGGGGGAATGAGCAGTTCTTC; CDR3aa: CASSLFVETGGNEQFF
abundance: many; v_gene: TRBV19; d_gene: .; j_gene: TRBJ2-3; CDR3nt: TGTGCCAGTAGTAGCCAAGATACGCAGTATTTT; CDR3aa: CASSSQDTQYF
abundance: many; v_gene: TRBV28; d_gene: .; j_gene: TRBJ2-1; CDR3nt: TGTGCCAGCAGTTCCGGGAACTACAATGAGCAGTTCTTC; CDR3aa: CASSSGNYNEQFF
abundance: many; v_gene: TRBV4-2; d_gene: .; j_gene: TRBJ2-7; CDR3nt: TGTGCCAGCAGCCAAGCCCGGTCGACTGTCTACGAGCAGTACTTC; CDR3aa: CASSQARSTVYEQYF